This TCR beta chain originates from a study of blood T cell repertoires in COVID-19. Some clones are missing from TCRdb's copy, which holds only in-frame ones; the method was immunoSEQ multiplex PCR. The sample contains 91,000 or so clones, 85% to 90% of which appear only once. Germline-derived CDR1 and CDR2 are SGHRS and YFSETQ. Trimming took off 3 bases at V and 1 base at J, with 2 bases between the two ends. This CDR3 comprises 11 residues. This sequence joins TRBV5-1 and TRBJ2-7, with D unresolved. This clonotype was sampled from a human donor in a cohort sampled during active COVID-19. The source material was peripheral blood. CDR3 in DNA: TGCGCCAGCAGCTCATCCTACGAGCAGTACTTC. Translated, it gives CASSSSYEQYF.